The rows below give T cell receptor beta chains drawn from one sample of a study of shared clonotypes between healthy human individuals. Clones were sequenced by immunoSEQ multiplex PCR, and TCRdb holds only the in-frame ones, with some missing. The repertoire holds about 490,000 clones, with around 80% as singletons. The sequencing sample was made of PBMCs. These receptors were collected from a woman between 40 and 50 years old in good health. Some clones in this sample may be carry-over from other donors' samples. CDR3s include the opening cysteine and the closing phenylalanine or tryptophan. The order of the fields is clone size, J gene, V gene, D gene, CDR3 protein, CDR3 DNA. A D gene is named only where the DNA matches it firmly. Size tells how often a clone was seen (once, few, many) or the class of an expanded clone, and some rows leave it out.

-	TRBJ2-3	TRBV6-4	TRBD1	CASSDGTASDTQYF	TGTGCCAGCAGTGACGGGACAGCCTCAGATACGCAGTATTTT
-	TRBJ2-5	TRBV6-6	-	CASSYEGMEETQYF	TGTGCCAGCAGTTACGAGGGCATGGAGGAGACCCAGTACTTC
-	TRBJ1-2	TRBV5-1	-	CASSLVRGRSDGYTF	TGCGCCAGCAGCTTGGTTCGGGGAAGATCGGATGGCTACACCTTC
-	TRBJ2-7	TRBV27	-	CASSLGRAGYEQYF	TGTGCCAGCAGTTTAGGCAGGGCTGGATACGAGCAGTACTTC
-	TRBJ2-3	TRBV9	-	CASSVVGGLLTDTQYF	TGTGCCAGCAGCGTAGTGGGAGGACTGCTCACAGATACGCAGTATTTT
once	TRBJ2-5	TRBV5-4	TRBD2	CASSPRLAGSQETQYF	TGTGCCAGCAGCCCACGACTAGCGGGATCCCAAGAGACCCAGTACTTC
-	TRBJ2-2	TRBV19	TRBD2	CASSSRGGRQNTGELFF	TGTGCCAGTAGTTCCCGGGGGGGGAGACAGAACACCGGGGAGCTGTTTTTT
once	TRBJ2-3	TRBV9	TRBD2	CASSVDGGSADTQYF	TGTGCCAGCAGCGTAGACGGCGGGAGTGCAGATACGCAGTATTTT
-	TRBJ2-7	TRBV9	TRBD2	CASSVTSGSTYEQYF	TGTGCCAGCAGCGTGACTAGCGGGAGCACCTACGAGCAGTACTTC
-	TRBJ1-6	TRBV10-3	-	CAIRISRDMNSPLHF	TGTGCCATCAGGATAAGCAGGGATATGAATTCACCCCTCCACTTT
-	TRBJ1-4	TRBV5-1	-	CASSLGSYNEKLFF	TGCGCCAGCAGCTTGGGGAGCTATAATGAAAAACTGTTTTTT
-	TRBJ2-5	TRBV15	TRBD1	CATSKGTGGYQETQYF	TGTGCCACCAGCAAAGGGACAGGGGGCTACCAAGAGACCCAGTACTTC
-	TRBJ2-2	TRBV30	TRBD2	CAWSILAGGTGELFF	TGTGCCTGGAGTATTCTAGCGGGAGGCACCGGGGAGCTGTTTTTT
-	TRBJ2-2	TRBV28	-	CASSLLKRAGELFF	TGTGCCAGCAGCCTTCTGAAGCGCGCCGGGGAGCTGTTTTTT
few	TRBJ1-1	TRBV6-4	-	CASSEDLNTEAFF	TGTGCCAGCAGTGAGGACTTGAACACTGAAGCTTTCTTT
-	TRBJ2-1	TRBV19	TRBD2	CASSIGLAGPYNEQFF	TGTGCCAGTAGTATAGGGCTAGCGGGACCTTACAATGAGCAGTTCTTC
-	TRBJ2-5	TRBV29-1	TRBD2	CSVVGLAGEGSQETQYF	TGCAGCGTTGTGGGACTAGCGGGAGAGGGGTCCCAAGAGACCCAGTACTTC
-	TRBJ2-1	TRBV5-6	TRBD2	CASSSGLAVYNEQFF	TGTGCCAGCAGCTCCGGACTAGCGGTCTACAATGAGCAGTTCTTC
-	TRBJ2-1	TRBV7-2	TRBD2	CASTNWTSGRGNEQFF	TGTGCCAGCACCAATTGGACTAGCGGGAGAGGCAATGAGCAGTTCTTC
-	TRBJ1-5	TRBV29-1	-	CSVGDGNQPQHF	TGCAGCGTTGGGGACGGGAATCAGCCCCAGCATTTT
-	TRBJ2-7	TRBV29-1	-	CSVADSRSYEQYF	TGCAGCGTTGCCGACAGCCGCTCCTACGAGCAGTACTTC
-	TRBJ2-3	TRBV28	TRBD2	CASSFLAGGTTDTQYF	TGTGCCAGCAGTTTCCTAGCGGGAGGGACCACAGATACGCAGTATTTT
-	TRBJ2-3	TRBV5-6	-	CASSFFGPDTQYF	-
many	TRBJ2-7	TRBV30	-	CAWERNYEQYF	TGTGCCTGGGAACGTAACTACGAGCAGTACTTC
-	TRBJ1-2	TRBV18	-	CASSPPTGPDYGYTF	TGTGCCAGCTCACCTCCCACGGGCCCGGACTATGGCTACACCTTC
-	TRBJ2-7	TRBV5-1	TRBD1	CASSLPGDRAYEQYF	TGCGCCAGCAGCCTCCCCGGGGACAGGGCCTACGAGCAGTACTTC
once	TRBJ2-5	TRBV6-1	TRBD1	CASSEASYRTGGQETQYF	TGTGCCAGCAGTGAAGCGTCGTACAGGACAGGGGGCCAAGAGACCCAGTACTTC
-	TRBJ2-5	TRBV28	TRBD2	CASSFWTSSDKTQYF	TGTGCCAGCAGTTTCTGGACTAGCTCGGATAAGACCCAGTACTTC